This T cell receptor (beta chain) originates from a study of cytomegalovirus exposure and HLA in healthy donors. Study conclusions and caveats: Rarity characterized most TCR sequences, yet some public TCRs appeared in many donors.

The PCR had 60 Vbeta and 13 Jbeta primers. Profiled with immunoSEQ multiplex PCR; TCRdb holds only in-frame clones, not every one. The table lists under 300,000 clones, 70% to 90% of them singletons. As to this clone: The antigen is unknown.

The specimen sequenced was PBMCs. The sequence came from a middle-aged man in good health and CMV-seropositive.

The CDR3, as DNA: TGTGCCAGCAGTCCACAGGGGGCGGCACTGAACACTGAAGCTTTCTTT. Amino acid sequence: CASSPQGAALNTEAFF. The chain employs TRBV28 and TRBJ1-1; 9 bases map to TRBD1. With V trimmed by 5 bases and J by 0 bases, 7 bases remained unmatched. The germline V gene has CDR1 MDHEN and CDR2 SYDVKM. CDR3 length: 16 amino acids.